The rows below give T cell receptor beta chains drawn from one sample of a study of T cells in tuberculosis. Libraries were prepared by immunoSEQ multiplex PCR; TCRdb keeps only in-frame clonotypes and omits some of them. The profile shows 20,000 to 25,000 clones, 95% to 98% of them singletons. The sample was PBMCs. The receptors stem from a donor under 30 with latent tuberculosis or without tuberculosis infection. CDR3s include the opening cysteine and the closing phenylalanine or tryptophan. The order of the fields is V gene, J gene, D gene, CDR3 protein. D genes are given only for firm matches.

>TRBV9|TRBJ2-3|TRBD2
CASSPHERGGTDTQYF
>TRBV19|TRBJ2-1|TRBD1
CASTGQGNNEQFF
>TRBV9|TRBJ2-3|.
CASSVGSGVPTDTQYF
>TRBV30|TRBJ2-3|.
CAWSLRGAPDTQYF
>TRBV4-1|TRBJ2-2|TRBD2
CASSQQLAGVGTGELFF
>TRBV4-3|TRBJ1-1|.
CASSPNGAAWAEAFF
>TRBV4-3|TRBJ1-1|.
CASSQERSNTEAFF
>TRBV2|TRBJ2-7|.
CASSDTRLYSYEQYF
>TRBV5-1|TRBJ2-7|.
CASSPGGVYEQYF
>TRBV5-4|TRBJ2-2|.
CASSWRLSNTGELFF
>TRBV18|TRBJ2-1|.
CASSLGTERQFF
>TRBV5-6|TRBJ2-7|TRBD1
CASSLGDRGTYEQYF
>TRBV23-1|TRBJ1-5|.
CASSLWGKGGVGDNQPQHF
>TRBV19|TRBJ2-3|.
CASSISGYTDTQYF
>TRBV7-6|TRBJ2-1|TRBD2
CASSSGLAGGRGYNEQFF
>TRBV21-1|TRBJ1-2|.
CASSRPGTDLYGYTF
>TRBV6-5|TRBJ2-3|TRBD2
CASSWGGADTQYF
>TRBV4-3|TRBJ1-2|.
CASSQGPGQGNYGYTF
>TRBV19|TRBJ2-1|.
CATSFSSYNEQFF
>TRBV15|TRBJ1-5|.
CATSSINQPQHF
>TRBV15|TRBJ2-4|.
CATSRDQGRIQYF
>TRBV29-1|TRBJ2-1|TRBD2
CSYRGGSSYNEQFF
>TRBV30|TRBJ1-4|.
CAWTGTQDEKLFF
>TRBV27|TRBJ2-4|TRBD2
CASSSRTSVNIQYF
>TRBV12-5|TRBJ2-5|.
CALGQGGVEETQYF
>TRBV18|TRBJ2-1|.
CASSPQTGKEDEQFF
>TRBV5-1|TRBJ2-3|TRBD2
CASSLDRGGVDTQYF
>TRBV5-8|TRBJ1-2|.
CASSGGGQRSYGYTF
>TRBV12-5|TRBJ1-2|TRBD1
CASGLGDRVGGYTF
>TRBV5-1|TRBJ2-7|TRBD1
CASSLVRTGGYEQYF
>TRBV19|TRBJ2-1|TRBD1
CASSAGQGAGFKQFF
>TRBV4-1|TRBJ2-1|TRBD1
CASSQDLGQGANRANEQFF
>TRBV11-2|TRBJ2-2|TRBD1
CASRQIQGAGELFF
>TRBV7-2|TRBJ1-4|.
CASSLAGGGLNEKLFF
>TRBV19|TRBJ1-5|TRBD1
CASRGQGNQPQHF
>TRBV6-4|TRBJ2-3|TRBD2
CATAPLAGGTDTQYF
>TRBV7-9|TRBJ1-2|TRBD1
CASSPGTGWTF
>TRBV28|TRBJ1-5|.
CASSPRGGLGSNQPQHF
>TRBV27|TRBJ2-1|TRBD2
CASSPSGHSYNEQFF
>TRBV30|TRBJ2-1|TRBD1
CAWSIRQGIYNEQFF
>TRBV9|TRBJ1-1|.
CASSVDTRSEAFF
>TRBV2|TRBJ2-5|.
CASSDQGRLQETQYF
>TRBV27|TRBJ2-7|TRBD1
CASSAGTGVYEQYF
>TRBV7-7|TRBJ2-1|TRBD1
CASSPGQGQDNEQFF
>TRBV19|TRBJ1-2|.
CASSREDGANYGYTF
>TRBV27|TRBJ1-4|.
CASSFLVVRGRTVF